Shown below are 5 T cell receptor beta chains from a single sample sequenced in a study of T cell clones after liver transplantation. Libraries were prepared by immunoSEQ multiplex PCR; TCRdb keeps only in-frame clonotypes and omits some of them. The sample lists tens of thousands of clones; 70% to 90% were seen once. The sequencing used CD8+ T cells from blood, collected 12 months after liver transplant. The receptors were gathered from a human patient who received a liver transplant. These T cells may partly come from the graft donor.

The chain is built from TRBV27 and TRBJ2-3; no reliable D call. V was clipped by 1 base and J by 0 bases, with 8 bases between them. In germline, CDR1 is MNHEY, CDR2 SMNVEV (reference sequence). This CDR3 is 15 amino acids long. In DNA form, the CDR3 reads TGTGCCAGCAGTTTATGGGCGGAGAGCACAGATACGCAGTATTTT. The encoded protein is CASSLWAESTDTQYF.

This chain connects TRBV27 to TRBJ2-3, with D possibly TRBD1 on 6 matching bases. V was pared by 5 bases and J by 3 bases, with 18 bases between. Per the germline V gene, CDR1 is MNHEY and CDR2 is SMNVEV (reference sequence). This CDR3 comprises 16 residues. The CDR3 sequence is CASSPVTGPTTDTQYF. CDR3 in DNA: TGTGCCAGCAGTCCCGTGACAGGACCGACTACAGATACGCAGTATTTT.

The chain links TRBV28 to TRBJ2-7; 8 bases are a match to TRBD2. J was trimmed by 5 bases and V by 5 bases; bases with no gene match: 11. CDR1 MDHEN and CDR2 SYDVKM come from the germline V gene. This CDR3 spans 15 amino acids. The CDR3: CASSPLDSGIHEQYF. As DNA, the CDR3 is TGTGCCAGCAGTCCTCTGGATAGCGGGATACACGAGCAGTACTTC. The full variable domain, in which reference TRBV28 and TRBJ2-7 provide the parts outside the CDR3, is DVKVTQSSRYLVKRTGEKVFLECVQDMDHENMFWYRQDPGLGLRLIYFSYDVKMKEKGDIPEGYSVSREKKERFSLILESASTNQTSMYLCASSPLDSGIHEQYFGPGTRLTVT.

The gene calls are TRBV9 and TRBJ2-7, with a possible D match to TRBD2 (5 bases). CDR3 length: 15 amino acids. Germline V CDR1 and CDR2: SGDLS, YYNGEE. Trimming shortened V by 0 bases and J by 0 bases, and 10 bases separated the two germline ends. CDR3 sequence reads: CASSVGGSSSYEQYF. CDR3 sequence (DNA): TGTGCCAGCAGCGTAGGCGGGTCCAGCTCCTACGAGCAGTACTTC.

The chain couples TRBV19 to TRBJ1-1; TRBD1 might be the D (6 bases). Germline CDR1 is LNHDA and CDR2 is SQIVND (reference sequence). The CDR3 covers 14 residues. Trimming cost V 7 bases and J 4 bases, with 16 bases left between them. CDR3 protein: CASTSGVAGTEAFF. DNA of the CDR3: TGTGCCAGTACGTCAGGGGTTGCGGGCACTGAAGCTTTCTTT.